This T cell receptor beta chain was documented in a study of blood T cell repertoires in COVID-19. Study-level information: All recovered Cohort 3 donors got two negative PCRs, got clearance, or saw symptom resolution. The cDNA or gDNA used as material had been derived from T cells, B-cell-depleted T cells, or PBMCs.

V lost 2 bases and J 7 bases, leaving 11 bases between the germline ends. Germline-derived CDR1 and CDR2 are SEHNR and FQNEAQ (reference sequence). The CDR3 extends over 13 amino acids. Authors' analysis steps: For nucleated cells, counts were estimated from reference gene primer amplification. Clones were read by immunoSEQ multiplex PCR, and TCRdb kept only the in-frame ones, dropping some. V and J calls and clone size are given by that table; D and trimming were obtained from the DNA. This sample has over 250,000 clones, with 85% to 90% found just once. The chain is built from TRBV7-9 and TRBJ1-2, with a possible D match to TRBD1 (5 bases). The sequence derives from a woman aged 55 to 70 in a cohort exposed to, infected with or recovered from COVID-19 (not recorded which). Sequencing used PBMCs or T cells enriched from blood (not recorded which). CDR3 sequence: CASSLSAGLGYTF. For the CDR3, the DNA is TGTGCCAGCAGCTTATCGGCAGGGCTTGGCTACACCTTC.